These T cell receptor beta chains were read from a single sample in a study of shared clonotypes between healthy human individuals. Clones were read by immunoSEQ multiplex PCR, and TCRdb kept only the in-frame ones, dropping some. The sample includes about half a million clones, roughly 85% of them seen just once. The sequencing input was PBMCs. These receptors were collected from a woman aged 40 to 50 in good health. Some clones in this sample may be carry-over from other donors' samples. The CDR3 runs from the conserved cysteine through the conserved F or W. The D gene is left open where the match is weak. The listing skips clone size in some rows; elsewhere it reads once, few, many or a size class.

d_call clone_size j_call v_call cdr3_aa cdr3_nt
- - TRBJ2-1 TRBV5-6 CASNALLTIINEQFF TGTGCCAGCAACGCCCTACTCACTATTATCAATGAGCAGTTCTTC
TRBD1 - TRBJ1-2 TRBV11-2 CASSIRGLIDYGYTF TGTGCCAGCAGCATCAGGGGGCTTATTGACTATGGCTACACCTTC
TRBD1 - TRBJ2-7 TRBV28 CASISGQASYEQYF TGTGCCAGCATCTCGGGACAGGCCTCCTACGAGCAGTACTTC
- - TRBJ2-1 TRBV11-3 CASSLDSNEQFF TGTGCCAGCAGCTTAGACAGCAATGAGCAGTTCTTC
TRBD2 - TRBJ2-1 TRBV5-1 CASSLAELAGNEQFF TGCGCCAGCAGCTTGGCCGAACTAGCGGGGAATGAGCAGTTCTTC
- - TRBJ1-2 TRBV6-6 CASSYLDRNYGYTF TGTGCCAGCAGTTACCTAGACAGGAACTATGGCTACACCTTC
- - TRBJ2-7 TRBV7-3 CASSLTRTILYEQYF TGTGCCAGCAGCTTGACCAGAACAATACTCTACGAGCAGTACTTC
- - TRBJ2-2 TRBV15 CATRRGLAATGELFF TGTGCCACCCGACGGGGGCTAGCGGCTACCGGGGAGCTGTTTTTT
- once TRBJ1-5 TRBV6-1 CASSGSGVGNQPQHF TGTGCCAGCAGTGGTTCGGGGGTCGGCAATCAGCCCCAGCATTTT
TRBD2 - TRBJ2-1 TRBV28 CASSDPITSGTDNEQFF TGTGCCAGCAGTGATCCCATAACTAGCGGGACTGACAATGAGCAGTTCTTC
TRBD2 once TRBJ2-2 TRBV14 CASSQDRGLATNTGELFF TGTGCCAGCAGCCAAGATAGGGGACTAGCGACTAACACCGGGGAGCTGTTTTTT
- - TRBJ2-7 TRBV13 CASSSQRNEQYF TGTGCCAGCAGCTCGCAGAGGAACGAGCAGTACTTC
TRBD1 few TRBJ2-6 TRBV7-2 CASSLVGTGGSGANVLTF TGTGCCAGCAGCTTAGTTGGGACAGGGGGCTCTGGGGCCAACGTCCTGACTTTC
TRBD2 - TRBJ2-1 TRBV15 CATSRGRGLAGGVGYNEQFF TGTGCCACCAGCAGAGGCCGGGGACTAGCGGGAGGGGTGGGGTACAATGAGCAGTTCTTC
- - TRBJ2-1 TRBV5-1 CASSLYPRGGPEQFF TGCGCCAGCAGCTTGTACCCTAGGGGGGGGCCTGAGCAGTTCTTC
TRBD2 many TRBJ2-1 TRBV27 CASSFLLAGSKREQFF TGTGCCAGCAGTTTCCTACTAGCGGGATCTAAACGTGAGCAGTTCTTC
- - TRBJ1-1 TRBV6-5 CASSIKGELEAFF TGTGCCAGCAGCATAAAAGGTGAATTGGAAGCTTTCTTT
- many TRBJ2-3 TRBV7-3 CASSSGGGITFTDTQYF TGTGCCAGCAGCTCGGGTGGAGGGATCACTTTCACAGATACGCAGTATTTT
- few TRBJ1-3 TRBV7-6 CASSLRVAGPGNTIYF TGTGCCAGCAGCTTGAGGGTAGCAGGACCCGGAAACACCATATATTTT
- - TRBJ1-1 TRBV6-6 CASSYLGAPGTEAFF TGTGCCAGCAGTTACCTGGGGGCGCCGGGCACTGAAGCTTTCTTT
- - TRBJ1-5 TRBV28 CASSRYLGQPQHF TGTGCCAGCAGCCGTTACCTGGGTCAGCCCCAGCATTTT
- - TRBJ2-3 TRBV9 CASGRSQLSTDTQYF TGTGCCAGCGGCAGAAGCCAACTTAGCACAGATACGCAGTATTTT
- - TRBJ2-7 TRBV5-4 CASSQGPGPGWVEQYF TGCGCCAGCAGCCAAGGTCCCGGGCCAGGTTGGGTGGAGCAGTACTTC
TRBD2 - TRBJ2-1 TRBV7-8 CASSLGVAGALGEQFF TGTGCCAGCAGCTTAGGGGTAGCGGGGGCCCTCGGTGAGCAGTTCTTC
TRBD1 - TRBJ2-3 TRBV28 CASSPGTASDTQYF TGTGCCAGCAGTCCCGGGACAGCATCAGATACGCAGTATTTT
- - TRBJ2-2 TRBV21-1 CASSPSPGELFF TGTGCCAGCAGCCCGTCCCCCGGGGAGCTGTTTTTT
- few TRBJ2-2 TRBV28 CASSFSNTGELFF TGTGCCAGCAGTTTCTCGAACACCGGGGAGCTGTTTTTT
TRBD2 - TRBJ2-7 TRBV28 CASSLSPGLAYEQYF TGTGCCAGCAGTTTATCCCCGGGACTAGCCTACGAGCAGTACTTC